This T cell receptor (beta chain) was captured by sequencing in a study of shared clonotypes between healthy human individuals. Study overall: Each donor had three CD4 naive, three CD4 memory, two CD8 naive and one CD8 memory plate. Study-wide results and limits: When naive CD4 clonotypes were compared across several donors, about 4.8% were shared. Generation probability values for non-shared clonotypes were lower than those for clonotypes shared by all four donors.

Terminally differentiated effector memory CD45RA+ cells were excluded by CCR7 positive selection of CD45RO-negative cells. Germline assignment: CDR1 LNHNV and CDR2 YYDKDF (reference sequence). The junction had 7 bases not matched to a gene; V was cut back by 5 bases and J by 0 bases. The CDR3 runs 17 residues. TCRdb keeps only in-frame clones here, not all; method: immunoSEQ multiplex PCR. The sample yields about 1.9 million clones, approximately 92% seen once. On this clone: As yet, its antigen is unknown.

Sequencing was performed on naive CD8+ T cells from PBMCs. This receptor was identified in a man aged 18 to 30 in good health. Some clones in this sample may be carry-over from other donors' samples. The chain uses TRBV15 and TRBJ2-3, with 11 bases that match TRBD2. CDR3 in DNA: TGTGCCACCAGCGGACCAGGACTAGCGGGCAGCACAGATACGCAGTATTTT. The encoded protein is CATSGPGLAGSTDTQYF.